This is a list of T cell receptor beta chains from one sample in a study of cytomegalovirus exposure and HLA in healthy donors. Assay: immunoSEQ multiplex PCR; the TCRdb copy retains only in-frame clones and omits some. The sample yields 130,000 or so clones, more than 60% seen once. The specimen sequenced was PBMCs. The receptors stem from a woman between 40 and 55 years old in good health and CMV-seropositive. CDR3s include the opening cysteine and the closing phenylalanine or tryptophan. The D gene is left open where the match is weak. The size entry is marked missing in some rows and otherwise reads once, few, many or a size class.

TRBV28	-	TRBD1	TRBJ1-1	CASSSLRGPNTEAFF	TGTGCCAGCAGTTCCCTCAGGGGGCCGAACACTGAAGCTTTCTTT
TRBV2	few	-	TRBJ1-1	CATTSQNTEAFF	TGTGCCACTACGTCTCAGAACACTGAAGCTTTCTTT
TRBV6-1	-	TRBD1	TRBJ1-4	CASMPPGTGTEKLFF	TGTGCCAGCATGCCCCCCGGGACAGGGACTGAAAAACTGTTTTTT
TRBV9	-	TRBD2	TRBJ2-7	CASSAGRANSYEQYF	TGTGCCAGCAGCGCCGGGAGGGCCAACTCCTACGAGCAGTACTTC
TRBV5-6	-	TRBD1	TRBJ2-7	CASSLRTGEIFYEQYF	TGTGCCAGCAGCTTACGGACAGGGGAGATCTTCTACGAGCAGTACTTC
TRBV28	-	-	TRBJ1-1	CASASERGLNTEAFF	TGTGCCAGCGCCTCCGAGCGGGGCCTGAACACTGAAGCTTTCTTT
TRBV19	-	TRBD2	TRBJ2-7	CASSIDFGTRPYEQYF	TGTGCCAGTAGTATAGATTTCGGGACTAGACCCTACGAGCAGTACTTC
TRBV28	few	-	TRBJ2-7	CASRRRSGEQYF	TGTGCCAGCAGACGCCGATCCGGCGAGCAGTACTTC
TRBV4-2	-	TRBD2	TRBJ2-1	CASSQEGTRQFF	TGTGCCAGCAGCCAAGAAGGGACTAGGCAGTTCTTC
TRBV2	-	-	TRBJ2-7	CASRRMVSNMDYEQYF	TGTGCCAGCCGGAGGATGGTCAGCAACATGGACTACGAGCAGTACTTC
TRBV18	-	-	TRBJ2-5	CASSPAGGETQYF	TGTGCCAGCTCACCAGCCGGGGGAGAGACCCAGTACTTC
TRBV5-8	-	-	TRBJ2-2	CASSLTRTGELFF	TGTGCCAGCAGCCTGACTAGAACCGGGGAGCTGTTTTTT
TRBV4-1	-	TRBD1	TRBJ1-4	CASSQEGQGGEKLFF	TGCGCCAGCAGCCAAGAGGGCCAGGGGGGCGAAAAACTGTTTTTT
TRBV25-1	-	TRBD1	TRBJ1-6	CASRDRENSPLHF	TGTGCCAGCAGGGACAGGGAAAATTCACCCCTCCACTTT
TRBV18	few	TRBD2	TRBJ2-1	CASSATSGVYNEQFF	TGTGCCAGCTCAGCTACTAGCGGGGTCTACAATGAGCAGTTCTTC
TRBV2	-	-	TRBJ2-2	CASSDSSAGTGELFF	TGTGCCAGCAGTGACTCTAGTGCGGGCACCGGGGAGCTGTTTTTT
TRBV18	-	-	TRBJ2-5	CASSTMVPQETQYF	TGTGCCAGCTCCACTATGGTACCACAAGAGACCCAGTACTTC
TRBV18	-	-	TRBJ1-1	CASSPGPQGTEAFF	TGTGCCAGCTCACCAGGTCCTCAGGGGACTGAAGCTTTCTTT
TRBV7-9	-	-	TRBJ2-3	CASSPGVNLPSTDTQYF	TGTGCCAGCAGCCCCGGGGTTAACCTTCCCTCCACAGATACGCAGTATTTT
TRBV5-5	few	-	TRBJ2-5	CASSSDPDRGTQYF	TGTGCCAGCAGCTCCGACCCGGACCGGGGGACCCAGTACTTC
TRBV5-6	few	TRBD2	TRBJ2-3	CASSLLAGDDTQYF	TGTGCCAGCAGCTTGCTAGCGGGAGACGATACGCAGTATTTT
TRBV28	once	-	TRBJ2-7	CASSGSYEQYF	TGTGCCAGCAGCGGGTCCTACGAGCAGTACTTC
TRBV7-9	-	-	TRBJ1-6	CASSSDRNSPLHF	TGTGCCAGCAGCTCAGACAGGAATTCACCCCTCCACTTT
TRBV18	-	TRBD1	TRBJ1-4	CASSPGTGGNEKLFF	TGTGCCAGCTCACCTGGGACAGGGGGCAATGAAAAACTGTTTTTT
TRBV5-6	few	TRBD1	TRBJ1-1	CASSSLNRDRGSNTEAFF	TGTGCCAGCAGCTCTCTAAACCGGGACAGGGGTTCGAACACTGAAGCTTTCTTT
TRBV7-9	-	-	TRBJ2-5	CASSNSPGIRGETQYF	TGTGCCAGCAGCAACTCGCCCGGGATCCGCGGGGAGACCCAGTACTTC
TRBV7-2	few	TRBD1	TRBJ1-2	CASSPTGIWGYTF	TGTGCCAGCAGCCCGACAGGGATTTGGGGCTACACCTTC
TRBV28	-	-	TRBJ1-1	CASSLTVNTEAFF	TGTGCCAGCAGTTTAACTGTGAACACTGAAGCTTTCTTT
TRBV6-1	few	-	TRBJ2-7	CASSEVQIYEQYF	TGTGCCAGCAGTGAAGTACAGATCTACGAGCAGTACTTC
TRBV15	-	TRBD1	TRBJ1-5	CATSQRFRGLVSNQPQHF	TGTGCCACCAGCCAACGGTTCAGGGGGCTAGTTTCGAATCAGCCCCAGCATTTT
TRBV5-1	-	-	TRBJ1-2	CASSWAAQGTYGYTF	TGCGCCAGCAGCTGGGCGGCTCAGGGGACCTATGGCTACACCTTC
TRBV10-3	-	TRBD1	TRBJ1-2	CRTGTGQANYGYTF	TGTAGGACGGGGACAGGCCAAGCTAACTATGGCTACACCTTC
TRBV4-2	few	TRBD1	TRBJ1-2	CASSQGTDRGRSRGYTF	TGTGCCAGCAGCCAAGGGACGGACAGGGGGCGTTCCCGTGGCTACACCTTC
TRBV28	few	TRBD1	TRBJ1-1	CASSLRQGSFDTEAFF	TGTGCCAGCAGTCTTCGACAGGGATCTTTCGACACTGAAGCTTTCTTT
TRBV5-1	-	-	TRBJ1-2	CASSPLTGSGGYTF	TGCGCCAGCAGCCCGTTGACGGGATCGGGAGGCTACACCTTC